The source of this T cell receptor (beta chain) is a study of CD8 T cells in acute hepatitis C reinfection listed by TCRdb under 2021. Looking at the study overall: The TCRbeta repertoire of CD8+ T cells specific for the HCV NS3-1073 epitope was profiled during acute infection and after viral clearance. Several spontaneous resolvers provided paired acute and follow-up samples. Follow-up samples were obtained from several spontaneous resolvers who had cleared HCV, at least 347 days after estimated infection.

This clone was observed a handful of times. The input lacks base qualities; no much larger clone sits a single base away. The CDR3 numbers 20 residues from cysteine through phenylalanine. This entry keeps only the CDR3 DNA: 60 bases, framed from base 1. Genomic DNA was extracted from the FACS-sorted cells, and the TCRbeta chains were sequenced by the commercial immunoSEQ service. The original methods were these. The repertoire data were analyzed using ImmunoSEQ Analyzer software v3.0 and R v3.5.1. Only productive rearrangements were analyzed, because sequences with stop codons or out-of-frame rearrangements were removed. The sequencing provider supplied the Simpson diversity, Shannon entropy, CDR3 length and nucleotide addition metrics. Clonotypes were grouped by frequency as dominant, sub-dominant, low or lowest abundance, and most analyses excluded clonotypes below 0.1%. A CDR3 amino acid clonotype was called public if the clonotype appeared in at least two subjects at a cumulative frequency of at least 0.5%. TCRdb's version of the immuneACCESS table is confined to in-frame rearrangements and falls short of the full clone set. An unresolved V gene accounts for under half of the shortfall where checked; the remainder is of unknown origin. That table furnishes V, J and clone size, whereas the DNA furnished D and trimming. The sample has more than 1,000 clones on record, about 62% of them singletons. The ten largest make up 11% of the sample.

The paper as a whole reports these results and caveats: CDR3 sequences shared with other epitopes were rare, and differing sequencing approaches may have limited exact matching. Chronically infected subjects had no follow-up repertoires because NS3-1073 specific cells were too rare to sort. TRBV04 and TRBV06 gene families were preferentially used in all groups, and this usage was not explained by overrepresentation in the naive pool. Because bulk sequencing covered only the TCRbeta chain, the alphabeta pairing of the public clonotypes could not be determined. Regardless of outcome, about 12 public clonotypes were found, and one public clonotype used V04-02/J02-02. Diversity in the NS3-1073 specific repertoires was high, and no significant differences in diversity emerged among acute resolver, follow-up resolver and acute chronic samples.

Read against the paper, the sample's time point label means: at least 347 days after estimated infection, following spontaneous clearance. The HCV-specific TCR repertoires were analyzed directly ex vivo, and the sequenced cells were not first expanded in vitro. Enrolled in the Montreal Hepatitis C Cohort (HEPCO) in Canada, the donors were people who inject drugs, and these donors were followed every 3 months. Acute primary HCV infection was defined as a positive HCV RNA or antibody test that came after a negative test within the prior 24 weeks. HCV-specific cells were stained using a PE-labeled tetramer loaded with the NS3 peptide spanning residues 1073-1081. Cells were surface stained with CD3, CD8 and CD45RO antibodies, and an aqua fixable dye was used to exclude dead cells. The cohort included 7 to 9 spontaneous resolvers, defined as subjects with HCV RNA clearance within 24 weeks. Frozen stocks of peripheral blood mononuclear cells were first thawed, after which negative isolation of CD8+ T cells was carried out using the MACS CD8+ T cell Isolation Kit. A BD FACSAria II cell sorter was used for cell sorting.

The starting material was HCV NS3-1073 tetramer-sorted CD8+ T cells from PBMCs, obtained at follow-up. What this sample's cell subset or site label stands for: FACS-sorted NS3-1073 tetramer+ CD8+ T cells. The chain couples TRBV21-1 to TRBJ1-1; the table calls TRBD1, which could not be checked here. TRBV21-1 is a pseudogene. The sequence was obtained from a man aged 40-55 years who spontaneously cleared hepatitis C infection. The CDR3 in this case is CASSKVSLKDTGGGNTEAFF. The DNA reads TGTGCCAGCAGCAAAGTAAGCCTGAAAGATACAGGGGGAGGGAACACTGAAGCTTTCTTT.